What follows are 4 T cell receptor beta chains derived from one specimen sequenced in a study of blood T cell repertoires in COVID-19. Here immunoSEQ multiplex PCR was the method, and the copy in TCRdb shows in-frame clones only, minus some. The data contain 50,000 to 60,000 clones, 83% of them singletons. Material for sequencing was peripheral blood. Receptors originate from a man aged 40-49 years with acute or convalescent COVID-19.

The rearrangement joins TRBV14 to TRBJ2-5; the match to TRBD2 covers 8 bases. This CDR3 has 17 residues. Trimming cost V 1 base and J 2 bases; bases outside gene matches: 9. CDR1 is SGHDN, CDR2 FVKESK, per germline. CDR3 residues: CASSQGFGSGTQETQYF. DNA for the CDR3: TGTGCCAGCAGCCAAGGTTTTGGTAGCGGGACACAAGAGACCCAGTACTTC.

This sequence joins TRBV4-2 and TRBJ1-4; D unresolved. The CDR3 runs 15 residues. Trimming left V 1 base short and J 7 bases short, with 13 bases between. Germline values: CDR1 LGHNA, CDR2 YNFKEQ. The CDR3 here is CASSQGGVLGEKLFF. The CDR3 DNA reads TGTGCCAGCAGCCAAGGGGGAGTCCTAGGTGAAAAACTGTTTTTT.

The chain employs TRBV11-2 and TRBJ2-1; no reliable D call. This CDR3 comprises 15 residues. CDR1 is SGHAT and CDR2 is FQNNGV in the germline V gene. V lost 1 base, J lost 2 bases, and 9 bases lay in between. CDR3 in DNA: TGTGCCAGCAGCTTAGGGCCGGAGCCCTACAATGAGCAGTTCTTC. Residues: CASSLGPEPYNEQFF. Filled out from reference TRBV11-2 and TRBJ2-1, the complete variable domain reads EAGVAQSPRYKIIEKRQSVAFWCNPISGHATLYWYQQILGQGPKLLIQFQNNGVVDDSQLPKDRFSAERLKGVDSTLKIQPAKLEDSAVYLCASSLGPEPYNEQFFGPGTRLTVL.

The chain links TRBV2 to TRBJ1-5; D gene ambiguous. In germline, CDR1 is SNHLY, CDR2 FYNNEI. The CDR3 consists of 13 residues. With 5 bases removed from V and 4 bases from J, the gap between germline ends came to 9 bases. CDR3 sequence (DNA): TGTGCCAGCAGTAGGCAGGCTAATCAGCCCCAGCATTTT. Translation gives CASSRQANQPQHF.